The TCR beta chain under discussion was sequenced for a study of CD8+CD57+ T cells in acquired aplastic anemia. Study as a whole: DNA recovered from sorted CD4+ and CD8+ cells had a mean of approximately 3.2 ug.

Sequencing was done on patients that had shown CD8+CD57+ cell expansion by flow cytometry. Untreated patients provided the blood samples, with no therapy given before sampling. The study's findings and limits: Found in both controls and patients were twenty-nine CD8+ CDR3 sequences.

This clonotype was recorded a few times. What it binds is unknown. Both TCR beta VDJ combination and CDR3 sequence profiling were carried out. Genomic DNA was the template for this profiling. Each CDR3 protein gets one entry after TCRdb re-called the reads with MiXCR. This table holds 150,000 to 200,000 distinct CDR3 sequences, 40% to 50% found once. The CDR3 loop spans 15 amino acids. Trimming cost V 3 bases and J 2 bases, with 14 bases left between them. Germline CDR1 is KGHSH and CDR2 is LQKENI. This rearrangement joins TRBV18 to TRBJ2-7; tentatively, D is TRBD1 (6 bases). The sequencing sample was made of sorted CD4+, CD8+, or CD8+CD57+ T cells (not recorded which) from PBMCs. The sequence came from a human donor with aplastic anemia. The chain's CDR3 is CASSPRTAQAYEQYF. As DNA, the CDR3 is TGTGCCAGCTCACCCAGGACAGCCCAAGCCTACGAGCAGTACTTC.